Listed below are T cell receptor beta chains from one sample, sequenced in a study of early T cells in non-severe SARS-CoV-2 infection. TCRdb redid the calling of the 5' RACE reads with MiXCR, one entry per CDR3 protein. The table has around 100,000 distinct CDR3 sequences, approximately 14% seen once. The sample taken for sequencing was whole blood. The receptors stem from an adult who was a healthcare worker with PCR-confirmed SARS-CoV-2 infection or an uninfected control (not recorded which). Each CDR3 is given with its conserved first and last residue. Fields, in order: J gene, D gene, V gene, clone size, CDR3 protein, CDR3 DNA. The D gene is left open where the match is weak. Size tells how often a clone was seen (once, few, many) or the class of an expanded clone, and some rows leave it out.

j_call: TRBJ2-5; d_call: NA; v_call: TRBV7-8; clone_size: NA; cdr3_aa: CASSLTGVGGETQYF; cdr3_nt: TGTGCCAGCAGCTTAACCGGGGTAGGAGGAGAGACCCAGTACTTC
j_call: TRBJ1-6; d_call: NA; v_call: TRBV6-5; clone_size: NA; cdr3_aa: CASTQGGSPLHF; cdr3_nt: TGTGCCAGCACACAGGGTGGATCACCCCTCCACTTT
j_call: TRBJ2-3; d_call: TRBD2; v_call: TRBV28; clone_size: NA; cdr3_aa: CASSSLEAGKDTQYF; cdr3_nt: TGTGCCAGCAGCTCTTTAGAAGCGGGGAAGGATACGCAGTATTTT
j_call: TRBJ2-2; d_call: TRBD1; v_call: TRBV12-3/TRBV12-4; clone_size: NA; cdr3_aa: CASRPGQGGTGELFF; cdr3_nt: TGTGCCAGCAGGCCGGGACAGGGCGGCACCGGGGAGCTGTTTTTT
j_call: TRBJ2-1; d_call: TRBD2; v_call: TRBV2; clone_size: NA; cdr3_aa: CASFRTSGGNEQFF; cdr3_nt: TGTGCCAGCTTCCGGACTAGCGGTGGCAATGAGCAGTTCTTC
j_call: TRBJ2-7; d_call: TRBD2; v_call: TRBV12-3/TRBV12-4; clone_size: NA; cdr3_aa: CASKGLAGAEKYF; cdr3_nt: TGTGCCAGCAAAGGGCTAGCGGGAGCAGAGAAGTACTTC
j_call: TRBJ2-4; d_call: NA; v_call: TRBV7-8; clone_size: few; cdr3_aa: CASSNSRVPKNIQYF; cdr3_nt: TGTGCCAGCAGCAATAGCAGGGTCCCCAAAAACATTCAGTACTTC
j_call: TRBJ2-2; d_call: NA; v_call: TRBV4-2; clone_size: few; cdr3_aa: CASSPTSRDTGELFF; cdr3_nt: TGTGCCAGCAGCCCTACTAGCAGGGACACCGGGGAGCTGTTTTTT
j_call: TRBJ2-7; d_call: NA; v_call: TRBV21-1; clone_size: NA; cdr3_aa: CASSKKRKPGQERYEQYF; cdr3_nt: TGTGCCAGCAGCAAAAAACGCAAACCGGGACAGGAGAGATACGAGCAGTACTTC
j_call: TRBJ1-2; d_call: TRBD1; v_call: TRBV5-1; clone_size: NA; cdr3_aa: CASSSSGQGYGYTF; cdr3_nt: TGCGCCAGCAGCTCGTCGGGACAGGGTTATGGCTACACCTTC
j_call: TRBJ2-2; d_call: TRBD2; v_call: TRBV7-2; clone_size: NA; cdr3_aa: CASSLVPGRASPGELIF; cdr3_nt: TGTGCCAGCAGCTTAGTCCCCGGGAGGGCTTCCCCTGGGGAGCTGATTTTT
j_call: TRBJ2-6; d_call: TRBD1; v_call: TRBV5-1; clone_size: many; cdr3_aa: CASSRDRAGANVLTF; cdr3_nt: TGCGCCAGCAGCCGAGACAGGGCTGGGGCCAACGTCCTGACTTTC
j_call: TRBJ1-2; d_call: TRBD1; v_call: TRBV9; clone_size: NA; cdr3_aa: CASGTGDHYGYTF; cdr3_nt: TGTGCCAGCGGGACAGGGGATCACTATGGCTACACCTTC
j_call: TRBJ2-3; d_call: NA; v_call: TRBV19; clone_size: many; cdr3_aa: CASNEGMTDTQYF; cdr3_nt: TGTGCCAGTAACGAGGGGATGACAGATACGCAGTATTTT
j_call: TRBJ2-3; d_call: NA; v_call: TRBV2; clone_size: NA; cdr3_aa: CASRASLGVTDTQYF; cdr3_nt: TGTGCCAGCAGGGCCTCCCTCGGGGTCACAGATACGCAGTATTTT
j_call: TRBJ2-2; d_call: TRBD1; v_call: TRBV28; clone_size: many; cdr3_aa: CASSFPRDSNTGELFF; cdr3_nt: TGTGCCAGCAGTTTCCCCCGGGACAGCAACACCGGGGAGCTGTTTTTT
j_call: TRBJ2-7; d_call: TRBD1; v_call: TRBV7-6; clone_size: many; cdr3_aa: CASSWPGQHYEQYF; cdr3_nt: TGTGCCAGCAGCTGGCCGGGACAGCACTACGAGCAGTACTTC
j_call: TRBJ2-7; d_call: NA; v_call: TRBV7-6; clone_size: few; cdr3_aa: CASSHGLQKPGEQYF; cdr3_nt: TGTGCCAGCAGCCACGGACTCCAGAAGCCCGGCGAGCAGTACTTC
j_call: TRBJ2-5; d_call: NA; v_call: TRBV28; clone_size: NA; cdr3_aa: CASSSHGRQETQYF; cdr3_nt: TGTGCCAGCAGCTCCCATGGGCGGCAAGAGACCCAGTACTTC
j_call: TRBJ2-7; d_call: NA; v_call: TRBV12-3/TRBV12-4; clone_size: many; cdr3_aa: CASSFLYEQYF; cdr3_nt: TGTGCCAGCAGTTTCCTCTACGAGCAGTACTTC
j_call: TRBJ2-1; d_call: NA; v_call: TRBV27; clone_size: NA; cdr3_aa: CASSFLAASDEQFF; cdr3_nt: TGTGCCAGCAGTTTCCTAGCTGCTAGCGATGAGCAGTTCTTC
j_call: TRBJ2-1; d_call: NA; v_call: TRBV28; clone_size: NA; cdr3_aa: CASSFRTDNEQFF; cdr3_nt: TGTGCCAGCAGTTTCCGGACAGACAATGAGCAGTTCTTC
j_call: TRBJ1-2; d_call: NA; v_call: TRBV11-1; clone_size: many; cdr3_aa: CASSLGKRGYTF; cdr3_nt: TGTGCCAGCAGCTTAGGAAAGCGTGGCTACACCTTC
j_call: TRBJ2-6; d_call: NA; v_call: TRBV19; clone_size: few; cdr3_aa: CASSISAGANVLTF; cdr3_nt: TGTGCCAGTAGTATTTCGGCTGGGGCCAACGTCCTGACTTTC
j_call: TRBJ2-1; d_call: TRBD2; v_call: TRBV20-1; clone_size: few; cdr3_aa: CSARASGRHEQFF; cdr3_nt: TGCAGTGCTAGGGCTAGCGGGAGACATGAGCAGTTCTTC
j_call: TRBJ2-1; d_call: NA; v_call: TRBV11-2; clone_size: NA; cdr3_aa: CASSKPGHNEQFF; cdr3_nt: TGTGCCAGCAGCAAGCCCGGGCACAATGAGCAGTTCTTC
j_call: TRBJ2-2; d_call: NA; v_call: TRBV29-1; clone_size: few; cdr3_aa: CSVRTAGELFF; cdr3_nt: TGCAGCGTCAGGACCGCCGGGGAGCTGTTTTTT
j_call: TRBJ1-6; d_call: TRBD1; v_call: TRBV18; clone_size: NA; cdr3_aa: CASSTTGGADSPLHF; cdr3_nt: TGTGCCAGCTCAACGACAGGGGGCGCGGATTCACCCCTCCACTTT
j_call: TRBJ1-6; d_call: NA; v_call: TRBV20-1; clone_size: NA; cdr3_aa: CSARIGGSYNSPLHF; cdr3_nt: TGCAGTGCTAGGATTGGGGGGTCCTATAATTCACCCCTCCACTTT
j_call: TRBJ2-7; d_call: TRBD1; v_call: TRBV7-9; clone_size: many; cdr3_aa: CASSYDLTGPYEQYF; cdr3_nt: TGTGCCAGCAGCTATGATCTGACAGGGCCCTACGAGCAGTACTTC
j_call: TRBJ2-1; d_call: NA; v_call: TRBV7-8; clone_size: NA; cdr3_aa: CASSLAFRGYEQFF; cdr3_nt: TGTGCCAGCAGCTTAGCCTTTAGGGGCTATGAGCAGTTCTTC
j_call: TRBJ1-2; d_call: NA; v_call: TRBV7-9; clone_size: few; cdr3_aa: CATVLLGGLDGYTF; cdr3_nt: TGTGCCACAGTACTTTTAGGGGGGCTCGATGGCTACACCTTC
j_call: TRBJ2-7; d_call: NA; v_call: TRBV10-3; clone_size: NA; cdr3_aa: CAISMGGEQYF; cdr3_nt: TGTGCCATCAGTATGGGCGGCGAGCAGTACTTC
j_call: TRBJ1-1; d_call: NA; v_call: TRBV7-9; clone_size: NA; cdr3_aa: CASSLEVDAAEAFF; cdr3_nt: TGTGCCAGCAGCTTAGAAGTGGACGCGGCTGAAGCTTTCTTT
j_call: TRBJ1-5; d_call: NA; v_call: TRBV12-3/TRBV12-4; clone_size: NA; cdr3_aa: CASSPGPRTNQPQHF; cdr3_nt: TGTGCCAGCAGTCCCGGGCCACGGACCAATCAGCCCCAGCATTTT
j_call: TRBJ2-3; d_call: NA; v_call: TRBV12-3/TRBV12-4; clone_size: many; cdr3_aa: CASRGTSTDTQYF; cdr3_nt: TGTGCCAGCAGGGGGACTTCCACAGATACGCAGTATTTT
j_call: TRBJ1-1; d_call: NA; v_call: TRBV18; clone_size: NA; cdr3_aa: CASSPSMKMTLNTEAFF; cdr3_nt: TGTGCCAGCTCACCATCAATGAAGATGACCTTGAACACTGAAGCTTTCTTT
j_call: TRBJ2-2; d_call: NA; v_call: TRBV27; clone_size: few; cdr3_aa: CASSLFFSTGELFF; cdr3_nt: TGTGCCAGCAGTTTATTCTTTAGTACCGGGGAGCTGTTTTTT
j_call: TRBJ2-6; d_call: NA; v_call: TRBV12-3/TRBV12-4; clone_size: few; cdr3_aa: CASSSPAGANVLTF; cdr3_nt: TGTGCCAGCAGTTCCCCTGCTGGGGCCAACGTCCTGACTTTC
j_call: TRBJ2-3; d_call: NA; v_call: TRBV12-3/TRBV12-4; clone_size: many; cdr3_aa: CASSSAADTQYF; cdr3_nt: TGTGCCAGCAGCTCAGCTGCGGATACGCAGTATTTT
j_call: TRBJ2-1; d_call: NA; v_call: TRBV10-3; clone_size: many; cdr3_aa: CAISEQLNEQFF; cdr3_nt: TGTGCCATCAGTGAACAACTTAATGAGCAGTTCTTC
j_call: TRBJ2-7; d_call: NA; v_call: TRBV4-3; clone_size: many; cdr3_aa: CASSQASGYYEQYF; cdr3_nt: TGCGCCAGCAGCCAAGCTTCAGGGTACTACGAGCAGTACTTC
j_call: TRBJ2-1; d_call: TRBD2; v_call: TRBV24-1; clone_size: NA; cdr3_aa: CATSVAGQDNEQFF; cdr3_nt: TGTGCCACCAGTGTAGCGGGGCAGGACAATGAGCAGTTCTTC
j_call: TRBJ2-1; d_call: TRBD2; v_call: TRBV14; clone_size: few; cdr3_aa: CASSQLTLQSGGFHNEQFF; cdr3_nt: TGTGCCAGCAGCCAATTGACCCTTCAGAGCGGGGGGTTCCACAATGAGCAGTTCTTC
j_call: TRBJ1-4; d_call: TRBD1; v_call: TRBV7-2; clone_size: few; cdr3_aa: CASSPRQGNTNEKLFF; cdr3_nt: TGTGCCAGCAGCCCTCGACAGGGGAATACTAATGAAAAACTGTTTTTT